The rows below give T cell receptor beta chains drawn from one sample of a study of early T cells in non-severe SARS-CoV-2 infection. TCRdb reanalysed the 5' RACE reads using MiXCR and keeps one entry per CDR3 protein. The table lists 97,000 or so distinct CDR3 sequences, around 13% of them singletons. Sequences were obtained from whole blood. All receptors derive from an adult who was a healthcare worker with PCR-confirmed SARS-CoV-2 infection or an uninfected control (not recorded which). The CDR3 runs from the conserved cysteine through the conserved F or W. Each record gives: J gene, D gene, V gene, clone size, CDR3 protein, CDR3 DNA. The D gene is left open where the match is weak. Some rows mark clone size as missing; the rest say once, few, many or name a class of expanded clone.

TRBJ2-7 NA TRBV20-1 few CSASKGPPSYEQYF TGCAGTGCTAGTAAGGGGCCCCCTTCCTACGAGCAGTACTTC
TRBJ2-2 NA TRBV4-3 NA CASSQVHEPIKNTGELFF TGCGCCAGCAGCCAAGTTCATGAACCAATAAAGAACACCGGGGAGCTGTTTTTT
TRBJ1-5 TRBD1 TRBV27 few CASSSGQGVQPQHF TGTGCCAGCAGTTCGGGACAGGGTGTGCAGCCCCAGCATTTT
TRBJ1-4 NA TRBV28 many CASRINTGTNEKLFF TGTGCCAGCAGAATTAACACAGGGACTAATGAAAAACTGTTTTTT
TRBJ1-1 NA TRBV27 many CASSFWLTEGPDTEAFF TGTGCCAGCAGTTTTTGGTTAACGGAGGGGCCAGACACTGAAGCTTTCTTT
TRBJ2-3 NA TRBV6-5 many CASSYGRDTQYF TGTGCCAGCAGTTATGGAAGGGATACGCAGTATTTT
TRBJ2-2 NA TRBV28 NA CASSDRDENTGELFF TGTGCCAGCTCGGACCGAGATGAGAACACCGGGGAGCTGTTTTTT
TRBJ2-5 NA TRBV18 few CASSPGHNFETQYF TGTGCCAGCTCACCTGGACACAACTTTGAGACCCAGTACTTC
TRBJ2-1 NA TRBV28 few CASRDIGSYNEQFF TGTGCCAGCCGGGACATAGGCTCCTACAATGAGCAGTTCTTC
TRBJ2-1 NA TRBV6-6 once CATGLRSRAHNEQFF TGTGCCACCGGTTTACGGAGCAGGGCCCACAATGAGCAGTTCTTC
TRBJ2-4 TRBD1 TRBV20-1 many CSASRTGAHNIQYF TGCAGTGCTAGCCGCACAGGGGCCCATAACATTCAGTACTTC
TRBJ1-3 NA TRBV7-6 NA CACSLYQGFGGNTIYF TGTGCCTGCAGCTTATACCAGGGTTTCGGTGGAAACACCATATATTTT
TRBJ2-1 NA TRBV6-6 many CASRRDPASRSSEQFF TGTGCCAGCAGAAGGGATCCGGCTAGCCGAAGTAGTGAGCAGTTCTTC
TRBJ1-2 NA TRBV7-9 many CASSLAGSHYGYTF TGTGCCAGCAGCTTAGCGGGGAGTCACTATGGCTACACCTTC
TRBJ2-1 NA TRBV12-3/TRBV12-4 NA CASSLFRPHDEQFF TGTGCCAGCAGTTTATTCCGTCCCCACGATGAGCAGTTCTTC
TRBJ2-4 TRBD2 TRBV3-1 many CASSQGEREDPNIQYF TGTGCCAGCAGCCAAGGTGAGCGGGAGGACCCAAACATTCAGTACTTC
TRBJ2-1 TRBD2 TRBV7-9 many CASENIAGGSNEQFF TGTGCCAGCGAGAACATAGCGGGAGGTTCCAATGAGCAGTTCTTC
TRBJ2-1 NA TRBV20-1 NA CSARDLLRPLNEQFF TGCAGTGCTAGAGATCTGCTTCGGCCCTTGAATGAGCAGTTCTTC
TRBJ2-7 TRBD2 TRBV2 few CASSVYLLAGEQYF TGTGCCAGCAGTGTGTACCTCCTAGCGGGGGAGCAGTACTTC
TRBJ2-1 TRBD2 TRBV7-8 many CASSSTSGYYNEQFF TGTGCCAGCAGCTCGACTAGCGGATACTACAATGAGCAGTTCTTC
TRBJ2-7 TRBD1 TRBV18 NA CTSSGAGQGYEQYF TGTACCAGCTCAGGGGCGGGACAGGGCTACGAGCAGTACTTC
TRBJ1-2 NA TRBV6-2/TRBV6-3 few CASSEGWSYGYTF TGTGCCAGCAGTGAAGGGTGGTCCTATGGCTACACCTTC
TRBJ2-1 TRBD2 TRBV27 many CASSFSSAGDEQFF TGTGCCAGCAGTTTTAGTTCGGCGGGAGACGAGCAGTTCTTC
TRBJ2-7 NA TRBV11-2 few CASSLYPGQGGEQYF TGTGCCAGCAGCTTATACCCGGGCCAGGGTGGTGAGCAGTACTTC
TRBJ2-5 TRBD2 TRBV7-7 NA CANSPGLAGETQYF TGTGCCAACAGCCCCGGGCTAGCGGGAGAGACCCAGTACTTC
TRBJ1-2 NA TRBV6-1 many CASSVSYGYTF TGTGCCAGCAGTGTAAGCTATGGCTACACCTTC
TRBJ1-4 NA TRBV30 many CAWSGRLGSAEKLFF TGTGCCTGGAGTGGAAGGTTGGGGTCGGCTGAAAAACTGTTTTTT
TRBJ2-7 TRBD1 TRBV7-2 many CASSLVGTGSYEQYF TGTGCCAGCAGCTTAGTTGGGACAGGGAGCTACGAGCAGTACTTC
TRBJ2-1 NA TRBV6-1 NA CASSGGTDSYNEQFF TGTGCCAGCAGTGGGGGGACGGACTCCTACAATGAGCAGTTCTTC
TRBJ2-3 NA TRBV20-1 many CSAEADTDTQYF TGCAGTGCCGAGGCGGACACAGATACGCAGTATTTT
TRBJ2-3 NA TRBV3-1 many CASSQVGGGTQYF TGTGCCAGCAGCCAAGTCGGAGGGGGTACGCAGTATTTT
TRBJ1-4 NA TRBV5-1 NA CASSLKTGINEKLFF TGCGCCAGCAGCCTGAAGACGGGGATTAATGAAAAACTGTTTTTT
TRBJ1-6 NA TRBV11-2 NA CASSLPAQNSPLHF TGTGCCAGCAGCTTACCTGCACAGAATTCACCCCTCCACTTT
TRBJ2-3 TRBD2 TRBV6-2/TRBV6-3 few CAIRLAGGTDTQYF TGTGCCATCAGACTAGCGGGGGGCACAGATACGCAGTATTTT
TRBJ1-2 NA TRBV10-2 many CAIGRQYYGYTF TGCGCCATAGGACGGCAGTACTATGGCTACACCTTC
TRBJ2-7 NA TRBV20-1 NA CSARPTGEQYF TGCAGTGCTAGACCGACAGGCGAGCAGTACTTC
TRBJ2-3 TRBD2 TRBV11-2 few CASSLDGRREESTDTQYF TGTGCCAGCAGCTTGGACGGAAGGCGGGAGGAAAGCACAGATACGCAGTATTTT
TRBJ2-2 TRBD2 TRBV27 few CASRLTPGLAGGPRTGELFF TGTGCCAGCCGACTTACTCCGGGACTAGCGGGAGGGCCCCGAACCGGGGAGCTGTTTTTT
TRBJ2-1 NA TRBV6-5 many CASKYSGKEFF TGTGCCAGCAAGTATTCCGGGAAGGAGTTCTTC
TRBJ2-1 NA TRBV5-4 many CASSPGTHHNEQFF TGTGCCAGCAGTCCCGGGACCCACCACAATGAGCAGTTCTTC
TRBJ1-1 NA TRBV5-1 many CASRGPPDTEAFF TGCGCCAGCAGGGGCCCCCCAGACACTGAAGCTTTCTTT
TRBJ2-1 NA TRBV7-9 NA CASSLRGGSGTGNEQFF TGTGCCAGCAGCCTCAGAGGGGGGAGCGGGACGGGAAATGAGCAGTTCTTC
TRBJ2-1 NA TRBV30 NA CAWIGGIAFNEQFF TGTGCCTGGATAGGCGGGATAGCTTTCAATGAGCAGTTCTTC
TRBJ1-2 NA TRBV28 few CASSGALNYGYTF TGTGCCAGCAGCGGGGCCCTTAACTATGGCTACACCTTC
TRBJ2-7 TRBD2 TRBV2 many CASRDGTSATYEQYF TGTGCCAGCAGGGACGGGACTAGCGCGACCTACGAGCAGTACTTC
TRBJ2-7 TRBD2 TRBV18 NA CASSPGLVDYEQYF TGTGCCAGCTCACCGGGACTAGTGGACTACGAGCAGTACTTC
TRBJ2-6 NA TRBV6-2/TRBV6-3 NA CASSYRQSGANVLTF TGTGCCAGCAGTTACAGACAGTCTGGGGCCAACGTCCTGACTTTC
TRBJ2-2 NA TRBV6-5 NA CASSYSVMNTGELFF TGTGCCAGCAGTTACTCGGTTATGAACACCGGGGAGCTGTTTTTT
TRBJ2-7 NA TRBV7-9 few CASSPAGTLYEQYF TGTGCCAGCAGCCCGGCCGGGACTCTCTACGAGCAGTACTTC
TRBJ2-1 TRBD2 TRBV12-3/TRBV12-4 many CASSSREGSNEQFF TGTGCCAGCAGTTCACGGGAGGGCTCAAATGAGCAGTTCTTC
TRBJ2-5 NA TRBV18 many CASSADIHRYQETQYF TGTGCCAGCTCGGCAGATATACATCGATACCAAGAGACCCAGTACTTC
TRBJ1-1 NA TRBV6-5 many CASSYSMSQVEAFF TGTGCCAGCAGTTACTCGATGAGCCAGGTTGAAGCTTTCTTT
TRBJ2-4 NA TRBV28 NA CASSLEGSDIQYF TGTGCCAGCAGTTTAGAAGGGAGTGACATTCAGTACTTC